The subject of this entry is one T cell receptor beta chain. Assay used: immunoSEQ multiplex PCR; TCRdb lists only in-frame clones, some missing. The repertoire consists of almost 30,000 clones, with 70% to 90% occurring once and the leading ten covering about 8.9%. The CDR3 has 15 residues. CDR1 is LNHNV, CDR2 YYDKDF, per germline (reference sequence). V was trimmed by 6 bases and J by 1 base, leaving 15 bases between them. This entry comes from a study of PD-1 and CTLA-4 blockade in melanoma. The V call is TRBV15, the J call TRBJ1-1, with D possibly TRBD1 on 5 matching bases. The source material was CD8+ T cells from peripheral blood, sampled before anti-PD-1 treatment. This receptor was identified in a human donor with melanoma. The CDR3 DNA reads TGTGCCACCAGTTCGAGCCCAGGGTGGAACACTGAAGCTTTCTTT. This encodes CATSSSPGWNTEAFF.